This TCR beta chain derives from a study of T-cell reconstitution after alpha-beta-depleted transplantation in children. Study outcomes and limitations: Several hundred expanded graft clones reportedly were the source of alpha-beta T cells about two months after transplant. One year after transplant, T-cell counts and diversity came mostly from newly produced T cells.

This clonotype occurred a few times. No antigen is known for it. V dropped 4 bases and J dropped 2; count of bases not matched to a gene: 3. Per the germline V gene, CDR1 is SEHNR and CDR2 is FQNEAQ (reference sequence). The CDR3 sequence is 14 residues long. Preparation of the TCRbeta library involved a method that used unique molecular identifiers. TCRdb analysed the PCR reads with MiXCR anew, one entry per CDR3 protein. The profile shows some 300,000 distinct CDR3 sequences, 6% to 10% of them singletons. The chain carries TRBV7-9 and TRBJ2-7; 9 bases are a match to TRBD1. The sequence was obtained from a female patient younger than 10 who had a stem cell transplant for Fanconi anemia, so the T cells may come from the graft donor. The material was peripheral blood, obtained 360 days after TCRalphabeta/CD19-depleted stem cell transplant. The CDR3 protein is CASSCRQGAYEQYV. The CDR3 coding sequence is TGTGCCAGCAGCTGCCGACAGGGGGCCTACGAGCAGTACGTC.